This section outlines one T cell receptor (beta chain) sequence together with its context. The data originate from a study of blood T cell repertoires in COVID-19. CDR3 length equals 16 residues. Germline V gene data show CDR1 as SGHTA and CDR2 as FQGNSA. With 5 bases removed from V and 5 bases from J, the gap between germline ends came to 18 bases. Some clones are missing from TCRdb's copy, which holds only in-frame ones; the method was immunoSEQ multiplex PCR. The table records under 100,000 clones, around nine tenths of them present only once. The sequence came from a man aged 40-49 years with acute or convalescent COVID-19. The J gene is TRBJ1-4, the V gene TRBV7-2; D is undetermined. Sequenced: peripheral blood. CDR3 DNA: TGTGCCAGCAGCCCCGGACCGGGCGGGCCAAATGAAAAACTGTTTTTT. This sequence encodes CASSPGPGGPNEKLFF.